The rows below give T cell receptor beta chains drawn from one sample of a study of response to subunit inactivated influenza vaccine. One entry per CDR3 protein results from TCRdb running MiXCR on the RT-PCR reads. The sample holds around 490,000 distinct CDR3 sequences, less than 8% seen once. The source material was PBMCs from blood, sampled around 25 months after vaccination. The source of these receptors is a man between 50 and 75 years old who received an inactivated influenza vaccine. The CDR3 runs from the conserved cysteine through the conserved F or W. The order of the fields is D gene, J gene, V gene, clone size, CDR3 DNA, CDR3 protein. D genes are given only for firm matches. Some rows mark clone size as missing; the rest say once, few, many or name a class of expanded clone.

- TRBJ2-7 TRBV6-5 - TGTGCCAGCAGTTACTTCGGAGGGACCTACGAGCAGTACTTC CASSYFGGTYEQYF
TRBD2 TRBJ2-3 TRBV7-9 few TGTGCCAGCAGCTGGACGTCTAGCGGGGGGGCAGATACGCAGTATTTT CASSWTSSGGADTQYF
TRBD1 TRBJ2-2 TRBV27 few TGTGCCAGCACTCCAAGGACAGGGTATGGGACCGGGGAGCTGTTTTTT CASTPRTGYGTGELFF
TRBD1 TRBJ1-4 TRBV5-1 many TGCGCCAGCAGCTGGGGGACAGGGCGGGACGAAAAACTGTTTTTT CASSWGTGRDEKLFF
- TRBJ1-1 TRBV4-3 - TGCGCCAGCAGCCAGGGACTTCAGGGTGGGCACACTGAAGCTTTCTTT CASSQGLQGGHTEAFF
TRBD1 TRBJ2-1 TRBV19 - TGTGCCTGTACCCCCGGTAGGGGGCCTGGCAATGAGCAGTTCTTC CACTPGRGPGNEQFF
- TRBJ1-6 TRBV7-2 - TGTGCCAGCAGCTTAGACGGTTCACCCCTCCACTTT CASSLDGSPLHF
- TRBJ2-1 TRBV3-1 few TGTGCCAGCAGCCAAAGGGGGGGCCGGGAGCAGTTCTTC CASSQRGGREQFF
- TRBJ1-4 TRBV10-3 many TGTGCCATCAGTGAGGGCAAAGCAACTAATGAAAAACTGTTTTTT CAISEGKATNEKLFF
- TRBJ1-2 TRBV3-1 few TGTGCCAGCAGCCAAGTGTCTAAAGCTAACTATGGCTACACCTTC CASSQVSKANYGYTF
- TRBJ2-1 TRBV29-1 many TGCAGCGAGGGATTAAATGAGCAGTTCTTC CSEGLNEQFF
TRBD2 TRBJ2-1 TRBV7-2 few TGTGCCAGCAGCCCCGGACTAGTTTTAGTAGTGAACAATGAGCAGTTCTTC CASSPGLVLVVNNEQFF
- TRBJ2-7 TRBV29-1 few TGCAGCGTTACTACAGTGACCGAGCAGTACTTC CSVTTVTEQYF
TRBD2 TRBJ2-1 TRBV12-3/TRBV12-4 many TGTGCCAGCTTAGCCGGGACTAGCCATGAGCAGTTCTTC CASLAGTSHEQFF
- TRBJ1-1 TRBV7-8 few TGTGCCAGCAGCTCAGGAAACGCGAACACTGAAGCTTTCTTT CASSSGNANTEAFF
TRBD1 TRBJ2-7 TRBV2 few TGTGCCAGCAGTGCGGACAGGCCCGGTATGCGCGAGCAGTACTTC CASSADRPGMREQYF
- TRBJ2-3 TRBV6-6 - TGTGCCAGCGGTAAAATCCAGGTGGATACGCAGTATTTT CASGKIQVDTQYF
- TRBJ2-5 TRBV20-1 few TGCAGTGCCCCGCCCCACGCGGAGACCCAGTACTTC CSAPPHAETQYF
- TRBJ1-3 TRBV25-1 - TGTGCCAGCATTGACTTTTCTGGAAACACCATATATTTT CASIDFSGNTIYF
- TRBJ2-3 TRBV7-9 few TGTGCCAGCAGCTTTTGGCCAGTGGGTAGCGCCACAGATACGCAGTATTTT CASSFWPVGSATDTQYF
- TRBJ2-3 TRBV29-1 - TGCAGCGTAGCTCTTCGCACAGATACGCAGTATTTT CSVALRTDTQYF
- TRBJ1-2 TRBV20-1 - TGCAGTGCTAGAGCCATTGATGGCTACACCTTC CSARAIDGYTF
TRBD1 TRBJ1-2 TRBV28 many TGTGCCAGCAGTTTCCTCGGACAGGCGGAGACCTTC CASSFLGQAETF
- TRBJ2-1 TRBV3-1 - TGTGCCAGCAGCCAAAGGAAGGGGTCCTACAATGAGCAGTTCTTC CASSQRKGSYNEQFF
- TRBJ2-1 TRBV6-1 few TGTGCCAGCAGCCCCCCGCCTGGGGATTCAAATGAGCAGTTCTTC CASSPPPGDSNEQFF
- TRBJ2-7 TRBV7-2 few TGTGCCAGCAGTGGGCAGGGTCCCTACGAGCAGTACTTC CASSGQGPYEQYF
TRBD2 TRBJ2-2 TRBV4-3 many TGCGCCAGCAGCCACTCACACGGGACTAGCGGGCAGAGGCTCTACCGCACGAACACCGGGGAGCTGTTTTTT CASSHSHGTSGQRLYRTNTGELFF
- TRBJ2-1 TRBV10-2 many TGCGCCAGCAGTGAATGGGGGGCCGATTACAATGAGCAGTTCTTC CASSEWGADYNEQFF